These 20 T cell receptor beta chains were sequenced from one sample in a study of blood T cells in healthy people across ages. Using a J-beta primer mix together with a sample-barcoded 5' primer, a second PCR was run for roughly 7 to 11 cycles. TCRdb passed the 5' RACE reads through MiXCR, listing each CDR3 protein once. Of fewer than 1 million distinct CDR3 sequences in the sample, 40% to 50% were seen once. Sequences were obtained from blood. Receptor source: a man between 60 and 75 years old in good health.

This clonotype was counted a few times. This rearrangement joins TRBV6-2 or TRBV6-3 to TRBJ1-5; no reliable D call. Germline V lookup: CDR1 MNHEY, CDR2 SVGEGT. Deletions cut 4 bases from V and 10 bases from J, with 14 bases between. The CDR3 sequence is 13 residues long. The DNA of the CDR3 is TGTGCCAGCAGTTCGACCGGGGAACGTCCCCAGCATTTT. This translates into CASSSTGERPQHF.

The table lists this clonotype with many counts. This chain joins TRBV6-2 or TRBV6-3 and TRBJ2-5; D possibly corresponds to TRBD1 (5 bases). The germline V and J ends were trimmed by 4 bases and 5 bases, with 14 bases remaining between them. CDR3 length: 14 amino acids. The germline gives CDR1 MNHEY, CDR2 SVGEGT. This chain's CDR3 is CASSFTGVRETQYF. The CDR3 nucleotides read TGTGCCAGCAGTTTCACAGGCGTACGGGAGACCCAGTACTTC.

Concerning this clonotype itself: Germline is not matched at one junction end, which may reflect a read error. V gene TRBV25-1 combines with J gene TRBJ2-1; D is unresolved. Germline-derived CDR1 and CDR2 are MGHDK and SYGVNS. The CDR3 consists of 15 residues. The CDR3 DNA follows: TGTGCCAGCAGTGAGTCTCTTAGTGTTTACAGTGAGCAGTTCTTC. Protein: CASSESLSVYSEQFF.

This chain joins TRBV27 and TRBJ1-5; 7 positions agree with TRBD1. The length of the CDR3 is 13 residues. Germline V CDR1 and CDR2: MNHEY, SMNVEV (reference sequence). Losses at the gene ends were 6 bases for V and 7 bases for J; bases not matched to a gene: 6. The CDR3 sequence: CASSRQGRQPQHF. DNA of the CDR3: TGTGCCAGCAGCCGACAGGGTAGACAGCCCCAGCATTTT.

This clonotype was seen many times. The chain has TRBV20-1 and TRBJ2-7; D is possibly TRBD1 or TRBD2 (5 bases each). Germline CDR1 DFQATT, CDR2 SNEGSKA (reference sequence). The CDR3 is 13 residues long. V was trimmed by 7 bases and J by 3 bases, leaving 16 bases between them. The CDR3: CSGQRGDHYEQYF. In nucleotides, the CDR3 is TGCAGTGGGCAGCGAGGGGACCACTACGAGCAGTACTTC.

This clonotype was seen a handful of times. V is TRBV19 and J is TRBJ2-7, with 8 bases identical to TRBD2. Unmatched junction bases numbered 16, after V lost 8 bases and J lost 4 bases. The length of the CDR3 is 16 residues. Germline CDR1 and CDR2: LNHDA and SQIVND (reference sequence). CDR3 loop: CASGNKRGNQPYEQYF. CDR3 nucleotides: TGTGCCAGTGGTAACAAGCGGGGGAATCAACCATACGAGCAGTACTTC.

The V and J genes are TRBV6-2 or TRBV6-3 and TRBJ2-7; 10 bases are shared with TRBD1. Germline trimming cut 5 bases from V and 7 bases from J; bases unmatched to any gene: 11. The CDR3 length is 15 residues. CDR1 is MNHEY, CDR2 SVGEGT, per germline. The CDR3 here is CASSTRTGGRREQYF. The CDR3 DNA reads TGTGCCAGCAGTACCAGGACAGGGGGACGTCGTGAGCAGTACTTC.

The rearrangement links TRBV9 to TRBJ1-6, with no clear D. This CDR3 is built from 14 residues. Trimming shortened V by 0 bases and J by 7 bases, and 8 bases separated the two germline ends. In germline, CDR1 is SGDLS, CDR2 YYNGEE. Written as DNA, the CDR3 is TGTGCCAGCAGCGTAGCTGGATCGAATTCACCCCTCCACTTT. It encodes CASSVAGSNSPLHF.

The chain is built from TRBV9 and TRBJ2-1; TRBD2 aligns across 11 bases. The CDR3 runs to 16 residues. The V segment lost 3 bases and the J segment 9 bases; nucleotides outside the gene matches: 11. Germline V gene lookup returns CDR1 SGDLS and CDR2 YYNGEE. CDR3 amino acids: CASSDISGGDLSEQFF. The CDR3 DNA reads TGTGCCAGCAGCGATATTAGCGGGGGGGATTTGAGTGAGCAGTTCTTC.

This clonotype was found once. The chain carries TRBV6-2 or TRBV6-3 and TRBJ2-6; D ambiguous. Germline loops: CDR1 MNHEY, CDR2 SVGEGT. The CDR3 covers 15 residues. The V end was cut by 2 bases, the J end by 0 bases, with 5 bases between. CDR3 nucleotide sequence: TGTGCCAGCAGTTACGGTGCCTCTGGGGCCAACGTCCTGACTTTC. Translating it yields CASSYGASGANVLTF.

The chain links TRBV5-5 to TRBJ2-7; 11 nucleotides line up with TRBD2. This CDR3 is 15 amino acids long. The germline CDR1 and CDR2 sequences are SGHKS and YYEKEE (reference sequence). V lost 4 bases and J lost 6; bases outside the gene matches: 9. In DNA form, the CDR3 reads TGTGCCAGCAGCCCACTAGCGGGGGTTCCGACCGAGCAGTACTTC. As protein: CASSPLAGVPTEQYF.

The V gene is TRBV6-1, the J gene TRBJ2-5, with D possibly matching TRBD2 (6 bases). The V end lost 1 base, the J end lost 4 bases, and 13 bases lay between the germline ends. CDR3 length equals 15 residues. From germline, CDR1 is MNHNS and CDR2 SASEGT. The CDR3 reads CASSEVGGYSETQYF. As DNA, the CDR3 is TGTGCCAGCAGTGAAGTCGGGGGTTATTCAGAGACCCAGTACTTC.

The rearrangement links TRBV12-5 to TRBJ2-5; TRBD1 matches at 8 bases. CDR1 is LGHNT and CDR2 is FRNRAP in the germline V gene. CDR3 length equals 16 residues. Trimming cost V 0 bases and J 5 bases; bases outside gene matches: 8. DNA for the CDR3: TGTGCTAGTGGTTTGGTACGGAGACAGGGGAGGGAGACCCAGTACTTC. It codes for CASGLVRRQGRETQYF. Full variable domain (rest looked up from reference TRBV12-5 and TRBJ2-5): DARVTQTPRHKVTEMGQEVTMRCQPILGHNTVFWYRQTMMQGLELLAYFRNRAPLDDSGMPKDRFSAEMPDATLATLKIQPSEPRDSAVYFCASGLVRRQGRETQYFGPGTRLLVL.

The chain is built from TRBV7-2 and TRBJ2-4; 7 bases line up with TRBD1. TRBJ2-7 matches the DNA end more closely, so the J call is doubtful. Germline CDR1 and CDR2: SGHTA and FQGNSA. The CDR3 is made up of 15 amino acids. The CDR3, as DNA: TGTGCCAGCAGCTTAGAAGGGGGCGAAGCGTACGAGCAGTACTTC. It translates to CASSLEGGEAYEQYF.

The J gene is TRBJ2-7, the V gene TRBV5-6; TRBD1 might be the D (6 bases). Deletions cut 1 base from V and 3 bases from J, with 14 bases between. The length of the CDR3 is 15 residues. Germline CDR1 and CDR2: SGHDT and YYEEEE. CDR3 sequence: CASSLKQGFGYEQYF. The CDR3 nucleotides read TGTGCCAGCAGCTTGAAGCAGGGGTTCGGCTACGAGCAGTACTTC.

The rearrangement uses TRBV12-3 or TRBV12-4 and TRBJ1-2; TRBD1 might be the D (6 bases). This CDR3 is built from 14 residues. Deletions cut 1 base from V and 8 bases from J, with 14 bases between. CDR3 in amino acids: CASSLVRGKGGYTF. Here the CDR3 DNA reads TGTGCCAGCAGTTTAGTGAGGGGGAAAGGGGGCTACACCTTC.

The chain combines TRBV6-1 with TRBJ2-7; 7 bases line up with TRBD2. With V trimmed by 7 bases and J by 4 bases, 13 bases remained unmatched. This CDR3 has 15 residues. The germline gives CDR1 MNHNS, CDR2 SASEGT. CDR3 DNA: TGTGCCAGCAATAACGGGGGGACCCCCCTATACGAGCAGTACTTC. It specifies CASNNGGTPLYEQYF.

The gene calls are TRBV7-6 and TRBJ2-7, with 11 bases that match TRBD2. CDR1 is SGHVS and CDR2 is FNYEAQ in the germline V gene. The ends lost 3 bases at V and 4 bases at J; junction bases unmatched: 8. The CDR3 is 16 residues long. The CDR3 DNA reads TGTGCCAGCAGCTTTGGTAGCGGGGGGGTTCCATACGAGCAGTACTTC. Translated, it gives CASSFGSGGVPYEQYF.

This clonotype has only a few counts. This chain links TRBV15 with TRBJ2-7; 9 bases map to TRBD1. This CDR3 has 14 amino acids. The trim removed 6 bases at V and 4 bases at J, leaving 7 bases unmatched. Germline V lookup: CDR1 LNHNV, CDR2 YYDKDF (reference sequence). In DNA form, the CDR3 reads TGTGCCACCAGGGATACGGACAGGGGTTACGAGCAGTACTTC. Encoded protein: CATRDTDRGYEQYF. Variable domain in full (rest from reference TRBV15 and TRBJ2-7): DAMVIQNPRYQVTQFGKPVTLSCSQTLNHNVMYWYQQKSSQAPKLLFHYYDKDFNNEADTPDNFQSRRPNTSFCFLDIRSPGLGDTAMYLCATRDTDRGYEQYFGPGTRLTVT.

A note on this clonotype: At one boundary the junction diverges from the germline segment, which might be a read error. The chain combines TRBV28 with TRBJ2-3; 11 bases align to TRBD2. This CDR3 comprises 14 residues. Per the germline V gene, CDR1 is MDHEN and CDR2 is SYDVKM. CDR3 sequence: CASRTSGGTNTQYF. The CDR3 coding sequence is TGTGCCAGCAGAACTAGCGGGGGCACAAATACGCAGTATTTT.